This entry is about one T cell receptor (beta chain). The data are from a study of shared clonotypes between healthy human individuals. All donors were healthy HIV-negative adults lacking recent acute infections or vaccinations. The CDR3 loop spans 17 amino acids. Germline loops: CDR1 MGHRA, CDR2 YSYEKL. V lost 0 bases, J lost 5 bases, and 12 bases stayed unmatched. Data came from immunoSEQ multiplex PCR; TCRdb stores just in-frame clones and leaves some out. The sample carries 2.3 million or so clones, more than 80% recorded once. The receptor comes from a man younger than 35 in good health. Some clones in this sample may be carry-over from other donors' samples. This chain uses TRBV4-1 with TRBJ2-5, with 7 nucleotides matching TRBD2. The specimen sequenced was naive CD4+ T cells from PBMCs. Documented subset: CD45RA+ positively selected. CDR3 nucleotide sequence: TGCGCCAGCAGCCAAGATAATTCGGCGGGAGCGGGTGAGACCCAGTACTTC. Its protein is CASSQDNSAGAGETQYF.